This T cell receptor beta chain emerged from a study of T cell changes during pregnancy in multiple sclerosis. The assay was immunoSEQ multiplex PCR, and TCRdb's table has in-frame clones only and misses some. The sample has 37,000 or so clones, about 94% seen once; the top ten hold more than 1.5%. Per the germline V gene, CDR1 is KGHSH and CDR2 is LQKENI. J gave up 6 bases and V 6 bases, and 12 bases lay outside the gene matches. The CDR3 length is 16 residues. The rearrangement joins TRBV18 to TRBJ2-1, with 9 bases identical to TRBD2. Sequenced material: peripheral blood, taken in the third trimester of pregnancy. The receptor comes from a female donor with multiple sclerosis, enrolled in a pregnancy study. The CDR3 sequence is CASSRPGTSHPNEQFF. CDR3 DNA sequence: TGTGCCAGCTCGCGACCCGGGACTAGCCATCCCAATGAGCAGTTCTTC.